Included here is one T cell receptor (beta chain) sequence, with context. Its specific antigen is unknown. No clone much larger than this one lies a single base away; base qualities are absent. In the same sample, other DNA sequences code for this CDR3. These data belong to a study of shared clonotypes between healthy human individuals (TCRdb year 2020). The study in broad terms: A couple of women and a few men aged 18 to 49 years were included in the cohort. To estimate repertoire size and how much clonotype sharing occurs between individuals, the study deeply sequenced the blood TCR repertoires of about 5 healthy adults. Different laboratories and diverse techniques were used to prepare libraries and sequence TCR repertoires, to increase sequencing depth and limit assay-specific biases. Each donor's leukapheresis produced roughly between roughly 0.85 and 9.5 billion PBMCs. Per donor, three plates each were used for CD4 naive and CD4 memory, two for CD8 naive, and one for CD8 memory. Here is what the overall study found, with its caveats: Compared with non-shared clonotypes, clonotypes shared by all four sorted-subset donors had higher generation probabilities. Incomplete sequencing was indicated by rarefaction of sorted-subset datasets, despite the large sequencing depth. Estimated clonotype richness was generally larger for naive than for memory subsets. Based on pairwise subsampling, the degree of clonotype sharing among donors was expected to be affected by sequencing depth. Across a few donors, around 5.4% of naive CD4, roughly 3.8% of naive CD8, approximately 2.5% of memory CD4, and approximately 0.4% of memory CD8 clonotypes were shared. Because the study included only a small number of donors, the genetic and exposure-history diversity represented was limited. Sampling was restricted to blood, and TCR repertoires in tissues likely differ from the TCR repertoires found in blood.

CDR1 and CDR2 are read off the germline V gene as SGHAT and FQNNGV. The junction shows trimming of 2 bases on V and 3 bases on J, plus 7 bases between the germline ends. Taken from cysteine to phenylalanine, the CDR3 has 14 residues. Only the CDR3 region is kept as DNA, spanning 42 bases read in frame from base 1. TCR CDR3 regions were amplified from genomic DNA by multiplex PCR using the deep immunoSEQ assay. Extracted genomic DNA from each cell subset was spread evenly across all wells of several immunoSEQ 96-well plates, with each plate serving as a replicate. For sorted subsets, about 200 ng genomic DNA, equal to tens of thousands of T cell genomes, was loaded into each replicate PCR. The purified libraries were quantified using a Qubit 3.0 fluorometer, sized with a Bioanalyzer 2100, and then quantified again using the KAPA Library Quantification kit. Every immunoSEQ 96-well plate was sequenced on a dedicated single-read 150-cycle Illumina NextSeq 550 flow cell. Concerning the study's data processing: Because the immunoSEQ output held only junctional sequences and lacked quality scores, the filtering could not match the filtering applied to full-length reads. To assign V/J genes and CDR3, sequences were annotated using PyIR, a Python wrapper for IgBLAST v1.9, with IMGT germline references. Reads were removed for weak V/J assignments (E-value above 1e-6), missing CDR3, stop codons, out-of-frame junctions, or ambiguous translated residues. V3J clonotypes were defined as sequences sharing an identical inferred V gene, J gene, and CDR3 amino acid sequence. Percentage overlap between repertoires was computed as shared unique clonotypes divided by the size of the smaller repertoire. Richness of each repertoire was evaluated using RTK rarefaction, the Chao1 estimator, and Recon v2.1 estimates of unobserved clonotypes. OLGA was used to compute generation probabilities for all TCRbeta clonotypes that the gDNA method yielded from a few donors. Not all clones reach the TCRdb copy of this immuneACCESS table, which keeps in-frame sequences only. Checked studies attribute under half of the gap to unresolved V genes and leave the rest unexplained. V and J calls and clone size follow that table, whereas D and trimming were derived from the DNA. The sample table holds some 1.5 million clones, of which 95% to 99% were seen once. The ten largest account for 0.45% of the sample.

The donors were healthy, HIV-negative adults who had no recently reported acute infections or vaccinations. Every donor was a Caucasian adult residing in Nashville, Tennessee, USA. CD4+ T cells were enriched by magnetic negative selection; naive cells were then positively selected on CD45RA, and the negative fraction formed the memory subset. After blood collection by leukapheresis, PBMCs were isolated using Ficoll-Histopaque density gradient centrifugation and then cryopreserved in the vapor phase of liquid nitrogen. Analytical flow cytometry was used to check the purity and quantity of each magnetically sorted T cell population. Genomic DNA was isolated from each sorted fraction and quantified by UV absorbance on a Nanodrop 2000c.

Specimen: naive CD4+ T cells sorted from blood. This specimen's cell subset or site label, interpreted: CD45RA+ positively selected. This clonotype originated in a man aged 25 to 40 in good health. The chain uses TRBV11-2 and TRBJ2-2; TRBD2 is a weak D gene call, 6 bases matching. CDR3 reads: CASSLSGDTGELFF. DNA sequence: TGTGCCAGCAGCTTATCGGGAGACACCGGGGAGCTGTTTTTT.